The clone carrying this TCR beta chain was counted many times. Antigen: not known. The data were obtained in a study of T cell repertoires in cytomegalovirus infection. Points from the study as a whole: Public TCR beta family frequency separated CMV-and-HLA carriers, including in an independent cohort.

TCRdb used MiXCR to reprocess the reads, holding one entry per CDR3 protein. The sample contains around 250,000 distinct CDR3 sequences, approximately 15% of which appear only once. Material for sequencing was CD8+ T cells from PBMCs. The TCR originated in a human donor in good health (CMV status not recorded). Some clones in this sample may be carry-over from other donors' samples.

The CDR3 bases are TGTGCCAGCAGCGAACAGGGGGCTGAGCGGCCCCAGCATTTT. Amino acid sequence: CASSEQGAERPQHF. This chain joins TRBV7-8 and TRBJ1-5; TRBD1 aligns across 9 bases. CDR3 length: 14 residues. With V trimmed by 5 bases and J by 9 bases, 8 bases remained unmatched. Germline V gene lookup returns CDR1 SGHVS and CDR2 FQNEAQ. Together with reference TRBV7-8 and TRBJ1-5, the CDR3 gives the full variable domain: GAGVSQSPRYKVAKRGQDVALRCDPISGHVSLFWYQQALGQGPEFLTYFQNEAQLDKSGLPSDRFFAERPEGSVSTLKIQRTQQEDSAVYLCASSEQGAERPQHFGDGTRLSIL.